This T cell receptor (beta chain) was observed in a study of T cell responses to AZD1222 COVID-19 vaccine. Measured with immunoSEQ multiplex PCR; TCRdb has only the in-frame clones, and not every one. Of 95,000 to 150,000 clones in the sample, about 90% were seen once. V lost 0 bases to trimming and J lost 2 bases, with 7 bases between them. In germline, CDR1 is MNHEY, CDR2 SMNVEV (reference sequence). The CDR3 consists of 14 residues. The chain recombines TRBV27 with TRBJ1-2; weak D call: TRBD1 (6 bases). The origin of this receptor is an adult in good health. The sample here was peripheral blood, taken on day 0 of AZD1222 vaccination. CDR3 nucleotides: TGTGCCAGCAGTTTATCGAGGGGGAACTATGGCTACACCTTC. Translated, it gives CASSLSRGNYGYTF.